Listed here is a single T cell receptor (beta chain). The antigen remains unidentified. This sample was taken from a study of PD-1 blockade in classical Hodgkin lymphoma. Study findings and constraints: Baseline diversity was lower in partial responders and progressors than complete responders. Newly diagnosed patients were reported to start with lower TCR diversity than healthy donors. CD4+ TCR diversity, unlike CD8+, climbed significantly by C4D1.

The time point denotes: cycle 4 day 1 (C4D1), after five to seven weeks of nivolumab. Exposure to brentuximab vedotin varied, and each patient had relapsed following autologous stem cell transplantation. Under best response, outcomes were complete response, partial response or progressive disease. Germline assignment: CDR1 SGHRS and CDR2 YFSETQ. The CDR3 runs to 16 residues. V dropped 1 base and J dropped 4; count of bases not matched to a gene: 8. The repertoire was sequenced with immunoSEQ multiplex PCR; TCRdb's copy has only in-frame clones and lacks some. The sample has over 25,000 clones; about 70% are singletons.

This rearrangement joins TRBV5-1 to TRBJ2-1; 7 bases are shared with TRBD2. This clonotype originated in a human donor with classical Hodgkin lymphoma. The input for sequencing was peripheral blood mononuclear cells (PBMCs), taken before the fourth cycle of nivolumab. CDR3 sequence: CASSLSPGGGYNEQFF. The CDR3 DNA sequence: TGCGCCAGCAGCTTGTCCCCTGGGGGGGGATACAATGAGCAGTTCTTC.